This record looks at one TCR beta chain sequence and its context. The antigen is unknown. Two or more post-ART PBMC samples, plus at least one pre-ART sample, were available for each donor. People in the study who had HIV all got their treatment in the United States. The assay, immunoSEQ v3.0, was run at survey level. Clones were read by immunoSEQ multiplex PCR, and TCRdb kept only the in-frame ones, dropping some. The sample consists of more than 20,000 clones, 83% of them appearing once. These data are taken from a study of long-term antiretroviral therapy in people with HIV. General study points: Specimens of blood were obtained during about 2003 to 2017, possibly under older ART regimens. Controls showed broader CDR3 length ranges than did the HIV repertoires.

The germline CDR1 and CDR2 sequences are SEHNR and FQNEAQ (reference sequence). Between the trimmed V and J ends, which lost 1 base and 4 bases, there was a span of 10 bases. CDR3 length equals 14 residues. The sample in question was unsorted PBMCs, obtained 3 years after starting antiretroviral therapy. This TCR derives from a man aged 18 to 35 with HIV. The V and J genes are TRBV7-9 and TRBJ1-2, with D unclear. CDR3 protein: CASSLGPRLYGYTF. DNA for the CDR3: TGTGCCAGCAGCTTAGGGCCTAGACTCTATGGCTACACCTTC.